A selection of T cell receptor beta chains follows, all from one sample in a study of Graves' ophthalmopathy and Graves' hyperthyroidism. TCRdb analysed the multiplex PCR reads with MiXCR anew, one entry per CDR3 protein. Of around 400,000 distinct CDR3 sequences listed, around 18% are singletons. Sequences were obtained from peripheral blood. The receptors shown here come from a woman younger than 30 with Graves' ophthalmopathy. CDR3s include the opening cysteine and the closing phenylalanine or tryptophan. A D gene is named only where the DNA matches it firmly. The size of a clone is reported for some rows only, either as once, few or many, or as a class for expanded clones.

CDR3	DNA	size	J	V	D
CASSLLGGPWKNIQYF	TGTGCCAGCAGTTTACTCGGGGGGCCATGGAAAAACATTCAGTACTTC	many	TRBJ2-4	TRBV28	.
CATSAVSGNTIYF	TGTGCCACCTCAGCCGTCTCTGGAAACACCATATATTTT	many	TRBJ1-3	TRBV6-1	.
CASSIGANTEAFF	TGTGCCAGTAGTATAGGGGCGAACACTGAAGCTTTCTTT	many	TRBJ1-1	TRBV19	.
CASSRPRSGIETQYF	TGTGCCAGCAGCCGCCCTCGTAGCGGGATAGAGACCCAGTACTTC	many	TRBJ2-5	TRBV7-2	TRBD2
CASSTDRAAGNEQYF	TGTGCCAGCAGCACCGACCGGGCCGCGGGGAACGAGCAGTACTTC	.	TRBJ2-7	TRBV7-8	.
CASSQGVLEAFF	TGTGCCAGCAGCCAGGGGGTCCTTGAAGCTTTCTTT	.	TRBJ1-1	TRBV3-1	.
CASSLSGTQQETQYF	TGTGCCAGCAGCCTTAGCGGGACACAACAAGAGACCCAGTACTTC	many	TRBJ2-5	TRBV7-2	TRBD2
CASSVGSATEAFF	TGTGCCAGCAGCGTAGGGTCCGCCACTGAAGCTTTCTTT	many	TRBJ1-1	TRBV9	.
CASSEGGYNSPLHF	TGTGCCAGCAGCGAAGGTGGCTATAATTCACCCCTCCACTTT	.	TRBJ1-6	TRBV2	.
CATSDPSGGAYEQYF	TGTGCCACCAGTGATCCCAGCGGGGGAGCTTACGAGCAGTACTTC	many	TRBJ2-7	TRBV24-1	TRBD2
CASSEDRGLGNTIYF	TGTGCCAGCAGTGAAGACAGGGGCCTTGGAAACACCATATATTTT	many	TRBJ1-3	TRBV2	TRBD1
CASSVESAELRTQEQYF	TGTGCCAGCAGCGTAGAATCGGCCGAGTTGAGGACACAAGAGCAGTACTTC	many	TRBJ2-7	TRBV9	.
CASRRWGGTEPVNQPQHF	TGTGCCAGCAGGCGGTGGGGCGGGACGGAGCCGGTCAATCAGCCCCAGCATTTT	many	TRBJ1-5	TRBV12-3/TRBV12-4	.
CASSSFHPGQYEQYF	TGTGCCAGCAGTTCCTTCCACCCAGGGCAATACGAGCAGTACTTC	many	TRBJ2-7	TRBV6-2/TRBV6-3	.
CSAPPPISNYGYTF	TGCAGTGCTCCCCCCCCGATTAGTAACTATGGCTACACCTTC	many	TRBJ1-2	TRBV20-1	.
CAWSGQGRRNIQYF	TGTGCCTGGAGTGGGCAGGGTCGGAGAAACATTCAGTACTTC	many	TRBJ2-4	TRBV30	.
CASRGDNYEQYF	TGTGCCAGCAGGGGCGACAACTACGAGCAGTACTTC	many	TRBJ2-7	TRBV12-3/TRBV12-4	.
CASREYPTPLYEQYF	TGTGCCAGCAGAGAGTACCCAACCCCACTGTACGAGCAGTACTTC	.	TRBJ2-7	TRBV28	.
CASSPQGQYNSPLHF	TGTGCCAGCTCACCACAGGGGCAATATAATTCACCCCTCCACTTT	many	TRBJ1-6	TRBV18	.
CASSETGIAGELFF	TGTGCCAGCAGCGAGACAGGGATCGCCGGGGAGCTGTTTTTT	many	TRBJ2-2	TRBV9	TRBD1
CASSWVQLAGVSNTGELFF	TGTGCCAGCAGTTGGGTTCAACTAGCGGGAGTTAGTAACACCGGGGAGCTGTTTTTT	many	TRBJ2-2	TRBV28	TRBD2
CAISIYTGELFF	TGTGCCATCAGCATTTACACCGGGGAGCTGTTTTTT	many	TRBJ2-2	TRBV10-3	.
CSVAVGTEAFF	TGCAGCGTTGCCGTGGGCACTGAAGCTTTCTTT	many	TRBJ1-1	TRBV29-1	.
CASSSQGADRSLHF	TGTGCCAGCAGTTCCCAGGGGGCTGATCGGTCCCTCCACTTT	.	TRBJ1-6	TRBV6-2/TRBV6-3	TRBD1
CSALTGATYEQYF	TGCAGTGCCCTGACAGGGGCGACCTACGAGCAGTACTTC	many	TRBJ2-7	TRBV20-1	TRBD1
CASSPQPQGLSNQPQHF	TGTGCCAGCAGCCCTCAACCACAGGGGCTTAGCAATCAGCCCCAGCATTTT	many	TRBJ1-5	TRBV27	TRBD1
CASSASGGTDTQYF	TGTGCCAGCAGCGCTTCAGGTGGCACAGATACGCAGTATTTT	many	TRBJ2-3	TRBV9	.
CSASGQGHTF	TGCAGTGCTTCTGGACAGGGCCACACCTTC	.	TRBJ1-2	TRBV20-1	TRBD1
CASSRDGQGFGYTF	TGTGCCAGCAGCCGCGATGGACAGGGCTTTGGCTACACCTTC	.	TRBJ1-2	TRBV6-1	TRBD1
CASSLGPMGEPMNTEAFF	TGTGCCAGCAGCTTAGGACCGATGGGGGAGCCCATGAACACTGAAGCTTTCTTT	many	TRBJ1-1	TRBV11-2	.
CASSLLGGEEETQYF	TGTGCCAGCAGTTTACTGGGGGGGGAAGAGGAGACCCAGTACTTC	many	TRBJ2-5	TRBV6-2/TRBV6-3	TRBD2
CASGIHRGPDTQYF	TGTGCCAGCGGCATACACAGGGGCCCAGATACGCAGTATTTT	many	TRBJ2-3	TRBV6-1	TRBD1
CASSPGQGQPQHF	TGTGCCAGCAGCCCGGGACAGGGTCAGCCCCAGCATTTT	few	TRBJ1-5	TRBV7-2	TRBD1
CASSLQASGGSYEQYF	TGTGCCAGCAGCTTACAGGCTAGCGGGGGGTCGTACGAGCAGTACTTC	many	TRBJ2-7	TRBV7-8	TRBD2
CAIRDRAENIQYF	TGTGCCATCCGAGACAGGGCGGAAAACATTCAGTACTTC	many	TRBJ2-4	TRBV6-1	TRBD1
CASSKRTVFGGEQYF	TGCGCCAGCAGCAAAAGGACAGTTTTCGGTGGCGAGCAGTACTTC	many	TRBJ2-7	TRBV5-1	.
CASSQGFEAFF	TGTGCCAGCAGTCAGGGTTTTGAAGCTTTCTTT	many	TRBJ1-1	TRBV6-5	.
CAVRDRAMNTEAFF	TGCGCCGTCCGGGACCGAGCAATGAACACTGAAGCTTTCTTT	many	TRBJ1-1	TRBV4-1	.
CATSDWGQDRAAFF	TGTGCCACCAGTGATTGGGGTCAGGACCGCGCAGCTTTCTTT	.	TRBJ1-1	TRBV24-1	.
CASSQEDSSGANVLTF	TGTGCCAGCAGCCAAGAGGACAGCTCTGGGGCCAACGTCCTGACTTTC	many	TRBJ2-6	TRBV4-2	.
CASTTLGTMILNTEAFF	TGTGCCAGCACCACCCTCGGGACAATGATACTGAACACTGAAGCTTTCTTT	many	TRBJ1-1	TRBV6-2/TRBV6-3	.
CASSLVGSETYEQYF	TGTGCCAGCAGCTTAGTCGGGAGTGAAACCTACGAGCAGTACTTC	many	TRBJ2-7	TRBV11-2	.
CASSLRLAQNYEQYF	TGTGCCAGCAGTTTAAGACTGGCCCAAAACTACGAGCAGTACTTC	many	TRBJ2-7	TRBV27	.
CSAADSRNTIYF	TGCAGTGCCGCGGACAGCAGAAACACCATATATTTT	many	TRBJ1-3	TRBV20-1	.
CASSLGVRGQFYGYTF	TGTGCCAGCAGTTTAGGTGTCAGAGGACAGTTCTATGGCTACACCTTC	many	TRBJ1-2	TRBV12-3/TRBV12-4	.